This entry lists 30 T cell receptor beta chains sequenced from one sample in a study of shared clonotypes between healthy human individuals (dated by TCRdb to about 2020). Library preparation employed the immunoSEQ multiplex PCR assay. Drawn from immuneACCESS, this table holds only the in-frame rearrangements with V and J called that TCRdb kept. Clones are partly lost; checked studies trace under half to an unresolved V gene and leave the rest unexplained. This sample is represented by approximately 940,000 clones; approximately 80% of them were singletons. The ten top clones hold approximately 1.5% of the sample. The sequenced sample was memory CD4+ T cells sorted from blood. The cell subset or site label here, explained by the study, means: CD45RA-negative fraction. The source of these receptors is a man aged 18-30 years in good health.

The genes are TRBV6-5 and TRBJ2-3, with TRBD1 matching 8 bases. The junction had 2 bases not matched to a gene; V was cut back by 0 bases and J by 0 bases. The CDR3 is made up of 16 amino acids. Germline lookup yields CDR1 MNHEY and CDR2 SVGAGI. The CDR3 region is CASSYSWTGSTDTQYF. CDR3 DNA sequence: TGTGCCAGCAGTTACTCGTGGACAGGGAGCACAGATACGCAGTATTTT.

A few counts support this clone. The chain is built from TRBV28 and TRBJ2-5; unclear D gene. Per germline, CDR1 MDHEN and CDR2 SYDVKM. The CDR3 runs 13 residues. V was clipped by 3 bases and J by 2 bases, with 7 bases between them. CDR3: CASSFKRQETQYF. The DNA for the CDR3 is TGTGCCAGCAGTTTTAAACGGCAAGAGACCCAGTACTTC. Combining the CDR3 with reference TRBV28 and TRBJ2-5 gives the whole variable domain DVKVTQSSRYLVKRTGEKVFLECVQDMDHENMFWYRQDPGLGLRLIYFSYDVKMKEKGDIPEGYSVSREKKERFSLILESASTNQTSMYLCASSFKRQETQYFGPGTRLLVL.

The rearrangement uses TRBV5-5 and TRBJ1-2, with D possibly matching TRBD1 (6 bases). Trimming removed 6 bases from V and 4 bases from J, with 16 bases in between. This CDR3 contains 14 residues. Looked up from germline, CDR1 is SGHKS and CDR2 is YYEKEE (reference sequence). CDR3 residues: CASTSLTGSYGYTF. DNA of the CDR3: TGTGCCAGCACCAGCTTGACAGGCTCCTATGGCTACACCTTC.

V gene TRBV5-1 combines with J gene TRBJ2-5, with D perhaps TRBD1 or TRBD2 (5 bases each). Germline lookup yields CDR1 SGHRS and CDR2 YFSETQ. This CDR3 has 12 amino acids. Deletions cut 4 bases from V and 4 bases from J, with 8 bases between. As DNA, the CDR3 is TGCGCCAGCAGCCGGGACGGAGAGACCCAGTACTTC. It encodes CASSRDGETQYF.

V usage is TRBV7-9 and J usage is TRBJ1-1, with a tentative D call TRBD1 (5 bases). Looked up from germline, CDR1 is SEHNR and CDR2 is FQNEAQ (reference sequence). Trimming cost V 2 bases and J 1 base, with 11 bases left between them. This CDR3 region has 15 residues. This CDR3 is CASSLNVGGNTEAFF. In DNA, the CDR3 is TGTGCCAGCAGCTTAAATGTTGGGGGGAACACTGAAGCTTTCTTT.

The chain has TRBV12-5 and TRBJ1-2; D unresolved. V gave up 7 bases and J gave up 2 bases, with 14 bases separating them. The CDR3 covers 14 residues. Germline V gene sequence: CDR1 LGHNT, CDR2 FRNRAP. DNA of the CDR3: TGTGCTAGTGCTCTCAACGGAGTAAACTATGGCTACACCTTC. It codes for CASALNGVNYGYTF. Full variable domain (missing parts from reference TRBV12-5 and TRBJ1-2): DARVTQTPRHKVTEMGQEVTMRCQPILGHNTVFWYRQTMMQGLELLAYFRNRAPLDDSGMPKDRFSAEMPDATLATLKIQPSEPRDSAVYFCASALNGVNYGYTFGSGTRLTVV.

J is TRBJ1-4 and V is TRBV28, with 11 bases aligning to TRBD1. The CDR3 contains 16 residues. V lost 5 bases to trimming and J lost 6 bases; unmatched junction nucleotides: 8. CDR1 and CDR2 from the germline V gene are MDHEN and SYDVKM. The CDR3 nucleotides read TGTGCCAGCAGTGAACCCCCGGGACAGGGGGATGAAAAACTGTTTTTT. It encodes CASSEPPGQGDEKLFF.

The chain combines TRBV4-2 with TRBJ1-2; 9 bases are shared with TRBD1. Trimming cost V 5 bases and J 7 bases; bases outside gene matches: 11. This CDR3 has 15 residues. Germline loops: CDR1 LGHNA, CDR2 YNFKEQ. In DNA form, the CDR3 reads TGTGCCAGCAGCTCACAGCTCGGGACAGGGATTGGCTACACCTTC. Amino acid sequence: CASSSQLGTGIGYTF.

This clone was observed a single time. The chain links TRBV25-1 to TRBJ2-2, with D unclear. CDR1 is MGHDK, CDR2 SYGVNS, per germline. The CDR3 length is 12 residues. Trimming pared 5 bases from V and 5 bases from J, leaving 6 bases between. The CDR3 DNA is TGTGCCAGCAGTCTAGGGACCGGGGAGCTGTTTTTT. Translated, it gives CASSLGTGELFF.

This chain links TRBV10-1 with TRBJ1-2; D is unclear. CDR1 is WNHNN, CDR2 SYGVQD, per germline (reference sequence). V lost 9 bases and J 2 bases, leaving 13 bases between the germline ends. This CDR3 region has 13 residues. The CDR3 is CASAPQMNYGYTF. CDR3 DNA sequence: TGCGCCAGTGCCCCCCAGATGAACTATGGCTACACCTTC.

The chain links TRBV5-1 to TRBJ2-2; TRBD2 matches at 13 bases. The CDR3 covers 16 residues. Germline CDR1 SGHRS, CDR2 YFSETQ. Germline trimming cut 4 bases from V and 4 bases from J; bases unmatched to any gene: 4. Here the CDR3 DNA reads TGCGCCAGCAGCCTCCGACTAGCGGGGGGCACCGGGGAGCTGTTTTTT. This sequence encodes CASSLRLAGGTGELFF.

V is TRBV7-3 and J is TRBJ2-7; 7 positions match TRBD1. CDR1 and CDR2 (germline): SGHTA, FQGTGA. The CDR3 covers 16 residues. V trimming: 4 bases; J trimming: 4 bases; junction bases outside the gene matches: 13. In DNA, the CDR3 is TGTGCCAGCAGCTGGGGCCTGGGACAGAGAGTTTACGAGCAGTACTTC. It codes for CASSWGLGQRVYEQYF. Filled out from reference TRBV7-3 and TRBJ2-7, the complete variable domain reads GAGVSQTPSNKVTEKGKYVELRCDPISGHTALYWYRQSLGQGPEFLIYFQGTGAADDSGLPNDRFFAVRPEGSVSTLKIQRTERGDSAVYLCASSWGLGQRVYEQYFGPGTRLTVT.

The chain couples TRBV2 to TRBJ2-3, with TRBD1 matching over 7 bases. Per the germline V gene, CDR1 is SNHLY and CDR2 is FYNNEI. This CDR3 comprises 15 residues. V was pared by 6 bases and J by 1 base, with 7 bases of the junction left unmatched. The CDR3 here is CASSTNRGGTDTQYF. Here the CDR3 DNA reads TGTGCCAGCAGCACCAACAGGGGCGGCACAGATACGCAGTATTTT.

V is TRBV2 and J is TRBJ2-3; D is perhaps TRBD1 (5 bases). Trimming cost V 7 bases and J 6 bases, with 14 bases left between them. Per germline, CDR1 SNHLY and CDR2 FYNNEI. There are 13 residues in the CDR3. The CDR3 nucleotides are TGTGCCAGCACCTACAGGATTGGTGATACGCAGTATTTT. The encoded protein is CASTYRIGDTQYF.

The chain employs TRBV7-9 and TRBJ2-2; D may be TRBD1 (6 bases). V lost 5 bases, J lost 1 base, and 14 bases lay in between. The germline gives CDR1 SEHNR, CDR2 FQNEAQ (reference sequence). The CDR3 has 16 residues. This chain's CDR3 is CASSKTGTLNTGELFF. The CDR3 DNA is TGTGCCAGCAGCAAAACCGGGACACTGAACACCGGGGAGCTGTTTTTT.

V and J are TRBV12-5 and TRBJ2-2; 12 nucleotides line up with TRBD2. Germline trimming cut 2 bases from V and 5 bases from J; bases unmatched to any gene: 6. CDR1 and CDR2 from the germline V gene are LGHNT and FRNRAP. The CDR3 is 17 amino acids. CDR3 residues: CASGLPSTSGSTGELFF. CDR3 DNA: TGTGCTAGTGGTTTGCCATCGACTAGCGGGAGTACCGGGGAGCTGTTTTTT.

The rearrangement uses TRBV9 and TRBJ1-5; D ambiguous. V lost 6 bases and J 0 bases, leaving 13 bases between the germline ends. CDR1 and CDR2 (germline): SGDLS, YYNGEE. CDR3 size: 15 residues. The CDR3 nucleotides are TGTGCCAGCACCCAGGACGGTAATAGCAATCAGCCCCAGCATTTT. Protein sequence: CASTQDGNSNQPQHF.

For the CDR3, the DNA is TGTGCCAGCAGTGACTGGGGGCTTGGAAACACCATATATTTT. Amino acids: CASSDWGLGNTIYF. This chain connects TRBV6-1 to TRBJ1-3; D might be TRBD1 (6 bases). V lost 3 bases and J lost 3, with 9 bases in between. The germline gives CDR1 MNHNS, CDR2 SASEGT. The CDR3 is 14 residues long.

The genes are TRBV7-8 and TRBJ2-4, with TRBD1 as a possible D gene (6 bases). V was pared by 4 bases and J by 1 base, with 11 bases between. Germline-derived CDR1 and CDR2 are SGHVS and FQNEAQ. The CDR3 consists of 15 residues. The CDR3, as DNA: TGTGCCAGCAGCTCCGACGGACAGGCCAAAAACATTCAGTACTTC. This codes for CASSSDGQAKNIQYF. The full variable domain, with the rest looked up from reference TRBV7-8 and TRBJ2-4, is GAGVSQSPRYKVAKRGQDVALRCDPISGHVSLFWYQQALGQGPEFLTYFQNEAQLDKSGLPSDRFFAERPEGSVSTLKIQRTQQEDSAVYLCASSSDGQAKNIQYFGAGTRLSVL.

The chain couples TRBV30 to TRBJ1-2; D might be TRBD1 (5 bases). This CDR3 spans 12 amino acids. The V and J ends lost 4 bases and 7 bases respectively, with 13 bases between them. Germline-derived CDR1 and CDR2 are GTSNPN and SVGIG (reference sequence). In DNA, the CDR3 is TGTGCCTGGAAACAGGACGGCCTTGGCTACACCTTC. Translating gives CAWKQDGLGYTF.

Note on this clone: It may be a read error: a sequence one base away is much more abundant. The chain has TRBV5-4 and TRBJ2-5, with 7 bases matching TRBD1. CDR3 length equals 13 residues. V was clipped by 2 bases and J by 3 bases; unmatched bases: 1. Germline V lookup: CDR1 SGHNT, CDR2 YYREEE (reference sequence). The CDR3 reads CASSFTGEETQYF. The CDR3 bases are TGTGCCAGCAGCTTCACAGGGGAAGAGACCCAGTACTTC.

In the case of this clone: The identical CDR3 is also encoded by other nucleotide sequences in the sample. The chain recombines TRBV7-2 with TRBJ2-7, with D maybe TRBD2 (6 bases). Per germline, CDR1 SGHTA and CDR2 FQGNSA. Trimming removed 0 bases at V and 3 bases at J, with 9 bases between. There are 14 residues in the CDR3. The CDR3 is CASSLAASDYEQYF. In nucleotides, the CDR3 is TGTGCCAGCAGCTTAGCCGCTAGCGACTACGAGCAGTACTTC.

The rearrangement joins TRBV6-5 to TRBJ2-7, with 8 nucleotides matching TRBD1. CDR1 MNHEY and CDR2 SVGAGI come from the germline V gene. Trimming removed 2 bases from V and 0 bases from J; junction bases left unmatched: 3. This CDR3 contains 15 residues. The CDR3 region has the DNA TGTGCCAGCAGTTACGGGACAGGTTCCTCCTACGAGCAGTACTTC. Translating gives CASSYGTGSSYEQYF.

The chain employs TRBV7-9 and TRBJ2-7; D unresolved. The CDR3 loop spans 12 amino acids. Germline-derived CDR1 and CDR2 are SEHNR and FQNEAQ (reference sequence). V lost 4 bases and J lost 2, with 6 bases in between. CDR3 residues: CASSSYTYEQYF. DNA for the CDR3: TGTGCCAGCAGCTCTTACACCTACGAGCAGTACTTC. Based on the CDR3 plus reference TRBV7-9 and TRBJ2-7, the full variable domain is DTGVSQNPRHKITKRGQNVTFRCDPISEHNRLYWYRQTLGQGPEFLTYFQNEAQLEKSRLLSDRFSAERPKGSFSTLEIQRTEQGDSAMYLCASSSYTYEQYFGPGTRLTVT.

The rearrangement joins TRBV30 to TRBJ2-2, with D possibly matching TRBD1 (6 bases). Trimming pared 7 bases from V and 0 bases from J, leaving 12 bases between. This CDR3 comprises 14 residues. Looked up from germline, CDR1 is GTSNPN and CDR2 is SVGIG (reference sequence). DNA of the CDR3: TGTGCCTCGGGACACCTCGCGAACACCGGGGAGCTGTTTTTT. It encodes CASGHLANTGELFF.

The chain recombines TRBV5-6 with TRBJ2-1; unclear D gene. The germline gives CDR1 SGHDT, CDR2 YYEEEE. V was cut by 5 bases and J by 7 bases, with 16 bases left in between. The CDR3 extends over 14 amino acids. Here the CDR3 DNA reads TGTGCCAGCAGTTTAGCAGGAACGAATAATGAGCAGTTCTTC. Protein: CASSLAGTNNEQFF.

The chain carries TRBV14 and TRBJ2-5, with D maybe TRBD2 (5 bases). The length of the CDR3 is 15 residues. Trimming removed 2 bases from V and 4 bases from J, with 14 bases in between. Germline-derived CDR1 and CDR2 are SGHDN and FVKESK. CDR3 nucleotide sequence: TGTGCCAGCAGCCAACGAGGGCTGGTCCGAGAGACCCAGTACTTC. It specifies CASSQRGLVRETQYF.

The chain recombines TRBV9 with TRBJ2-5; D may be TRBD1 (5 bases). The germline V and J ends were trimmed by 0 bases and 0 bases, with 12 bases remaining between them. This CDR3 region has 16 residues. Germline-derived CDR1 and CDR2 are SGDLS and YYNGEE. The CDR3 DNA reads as TGTGCCAGCAGCGTAGGGGGCCCCAGGAACCAAGAGACCCAGTACTTC. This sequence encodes CASSVGGPRNQETQYF.

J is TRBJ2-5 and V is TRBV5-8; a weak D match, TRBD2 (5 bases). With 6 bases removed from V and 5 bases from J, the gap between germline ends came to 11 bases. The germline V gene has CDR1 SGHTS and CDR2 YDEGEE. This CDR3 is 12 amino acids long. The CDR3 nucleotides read TGTGCCAGCACCCAAAGGAGGGAGACCCAGTACTTC. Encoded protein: CASTQRRETQYF.

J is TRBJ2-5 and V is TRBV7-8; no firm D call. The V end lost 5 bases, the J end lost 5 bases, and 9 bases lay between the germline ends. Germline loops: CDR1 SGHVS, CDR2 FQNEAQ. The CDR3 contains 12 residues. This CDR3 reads CASSPLLETQYF. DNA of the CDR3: TGTGCCAGCAGCCCGTTGTTGGAGACCCAGTACTTC.